This passage covers 27 T cell receptor beta chains from one sample sequenced in a study of shared clonotypes between healthy human individuals. Using immunoSEQ multiplex PCR, the repertoire was profiled, and TCRdb retains in-frame clones only, with some absent. The sample contains approximately 1.5 million clones, approximately 98.5% of which appear only once. What was sequenced was naive CD4+ T cells sorted from blood. Subset of the sample: CD45RA+ positively selected. The receptors come from a man aged 25 to 40 in good health.

The chain uses TRBV5-1 and TRBJ2-3; 9 nucleotides align to TRBD1. V was pared by 5 bases and J by 5 bases, with 6 bases of the junction left unmatched. This CDR3 spans 14 amino acids. Per the germline V gene, CDR1 is SGHRS and CDR2 is YFSETQ. CDR3 sequence reads: CASRAGQGLDTQYF. CDR3 sequence (DNA): TGCGCCAGCAGGGCGGGACAGGGATTAGATACGCAGTATTTT.

The chain recombines TRBV4-3 with TRBJ2-1; D uncertain. CDR3 length equals 11 residues. V lost 8 bases and J 7 bases, leaving 9 bases between the germline ends. Germline V lookup: CDR1 LGHNA, CDR2 YSLEER. The CDR3 spells CASARANEQFF. The CDR3 nucleotides are TGCGCCAGCGCTAGAGCAAATGAGCAGTTCTTC.

V and J are TRBV7-2 and TRBJ2-2; the match to TRBD2 covers 9 bases. The V and J ends lost 1 base and 5 bases, in that order; junction bases with no gene match: 11. Germline V gene sequence: CDR1 SGHTA, CDR2 FQGNSA. The CDR3 totals 18 residues. DNA for the CDR3: TGTGCCAGCAGCTTAGAAGCTTCGGCGGGAGGGGCGACCGGGGAGCTGTTTTTT. It specifies CASSLEASAGGATGELFF.

The rearrangement joins TRBV7-8 to TRBJ2-1, with 10 bases fitting TRBD2. Germline loops: CDR1 SGHVS, CDR2 FQNEAQ. V gave up 4 bases and J gave up 5 bases; unmatched junction bases: 8. The CDR3 is 16 amino acids. The CDR3 reads CASSWGGLAANNEQFF. CDR3 bases: TGTGCCAGCAGCTGGGGAGGACTAGCGGCAAACAATGAGCAGTTCTTC.

V usage is TRBV20-1 and J usage is TRBJ2-5, with D unclear. The CDR3 extends over 11 amino acids. From germline, CDR1 is DFQATT and CDR2 SNEGSKA (reference sequence). The ends were cut back, 5 bases at V and 2 bases at J, with 6 bases in the middle. Here the CDR3 reads CSAGSQETQYF. CDR3 in DNA: TGCAGTGCTGGCTCACAAGAGACCCAGTACTTC.

The gene calls are TRBV6-1 and TRBJ1-2; perhaps TRBD1 as D (5 bases). The CDR3 length is 14 residues. V lost 2 bases to trimming and J lost 7 bases, with 14 bases between them. In germline, CDR1 is MNHNS, CDR2 SASEGT. CDR3 amino acids: CASSESRGLGGYTF. The CDR3 coding sequence is TGTGCCAGCAGTGAATCGAGGGGTTTGGGTGGCTACACCTTC.

The CDR3 nucleotides are TGTGCCAGCAGATCCGGGACTCGCGAGCAGTACTTC. Protein product: CASRSGTREQYF. The chain carries TRBV6-5 and TRBJ2-7; D perhaps matches TRBD2 (6 bases). The CDR3 consists of 12 residues. V was clipped by 6 bases and J by 6 bases, with 12 bases between them. Germline CDR1 reads MNHEY; CDR2 reads SVGAGI.

About this clone: Other nucleotide sequences from this sample produce the same CDR3. The chain employs TRBV11-3 and TRBJ2-3; a weak D match, TRBD2 (5 bases). Trimming took 1 base from V and 3 from J, leaving 8 bases between them. The CDR3 is 14 amino acids. CDR1 and CDR2 from the germline V gene are SGHNT and YENEEA. DNA of the CDR3: TGTGCCAGCAGCTTAGGGCGAGGGACAGATACGCAGTATTTT. Its protein product is CASSLGRGTDTQYF.

The chain joins TRBV29-1 to TRBJ2-3; TRBD1 matches at 7 bases. CDR1 SQVTM and CDR2 ANQGSEA come from the germline V gene. This CDR3 is 13 amino acids long. V lost 4 bases, J lost 2 bases, and 3 bases stayed unmatched. The CDR3 DNA reads TGCAGCGTTGTAACAGGGGCCACAGATACGCAGTATTTT. Translated: CSVVTGATDTQYF.

This chain connects TRBV6-4 to TRBJ2-5, with D possibly TRBD2 on 5 matching bases. CDR3 length: 14 amino acids. V lost 7 bases and J lost 2, with 14 bases in between. The germline V gene encodes CDR1 MRHNA and CDR2 SNTAGT. The CDR3, as DNA: TGTGCCAGCATATGTGAGCGGAAGCAAGAGACCCAGTACTTC. This gives the protein CASICERKQETQYF.

The chain couples TRBV18 to TRBJ2-1; D might be TRBD2 (6 bases). This CDR3 spans 15 amino acids. Trimming left V 5 bases short and J 2 bases short, with 13 bases between. From germline, CDR1 is KGHSH and CDR2 LQKENI. The DNA for the CDR3 is TGTGCCAGCTCATTTGGGAGGCTCGCCTACAATGAGCAGTTCTTC. It codes for CASSFGRLAYNEQFF.

The V gene is TRBV19, the J gene TRBJ1-5; D is unclear. V was shortened by 6 bases and J by 4 bases, with 19 bases between the two germline ends. The length of the CDR3 is 16 residues. Per the germline V gene, CDR1 is LNHDA and CDR2 is SQIVND (reference sequence). CDR3: CASRIGHVTPNQPQHF. For the CDR3, the DNA is TGTGCCAGTAGAATCGGGCATGTAACCCCGAATCAGCCCCAGCATTTT.

The chain uses TRBV2 and TRBJ2-6, with TRBD1 matching over 7 bases. The trim removed 5 bases at V and 2 bases at J, leaving 3 bases unmatched. Germline CDR1 reads SNHLY; CDR2 reads FYNNEI. There are 15 residues in the CDR3. The CDR3 nucleotides are TGTGCCAGCAGTTACAGGGGCCCTGGGGCCAACGTCCTGACTTTC. This gives the protein CASSYRGPGANVLTF. Drawing the rest from reference TRBV2 and TRBJ2-6, the complete variable domain is EPEVTQTPSHQVTQMGQEVILRCVPISNHLYFYWYRQILGQKVEFLVSFYNNEISEKSEIFDDQFSVERPDGSNFTLKIRSTKLEDSAMYFCASSYRGPGANVLTFGAGSRLTVL.

CDR3 coding DNA: TGTGCCAGCGGGGGCCATATTCGACTACGCGGCAGGGGTGGTGAGCAGTTCTTC. As protein: CASGGHIRLRGRGGEQFF. The chain recombines TRBV7-6 with TRBJ2-1; maybe TRBD1 (6 bases). V was trimmed by 8 bases and J by 9 bases, leaving 32 bases between them. CDR3 length: 18 residues. Germline loops: CDR1 SGHVS, CDR2 FNYEAQ.

In this sample, this clone turned up once. J is TRBJ1-2 and V is TRBV30, with no clear D. The CDR3 contains 12 residues. V was clipped by 0 bases and J by 6 bases, with 8 bases between them. Germline loops: CDR1 GTSNPN, CDR2 SVGIG (reference sequence). Here the CDR3 DNA reads TGTGCCTGGAGTGTATCGGGTGATGGCTACACCTTC. Translated: CAWSVSGDGYTF.

This clone was detected only a few times. CDR3: CASSYSGRELFF. The CDR3, as DNA: TGTGCCAGCAGTTACTCGGGCAGGGAACTGTTTTTT. This sequence joins TRBV6-5 and TRBJ1-4; weak D call: TRBD1 (5 bases). The CDR3 runs 12 residues. In germline, CDR1 is MNHEY, CDR2 SVGAGI. Trimming pared 0 bases from V and 12 bases from J, leaving 8 bases between.

This chain uses TRBV2 with TRBJ2-3, with 11 bases lining up with TRBD2. V lost 6 bases and J lost 2; bases outside the gene matches: 4. The CDR3 sequence is 15 residues long. CDR1 is SNHLY, CDR2 FYNNEI, per germline. CDR3 sequence reads: CASRLTSGNTDTQYF. The CDR3 bases are TGTGCCAGCAGACTGACTAGCGGGAACACAGATACGCAGTATTTT.

The chain is built from TRBV6-6 and TRBJ1-2, with D maybe TRBD1 (5 bases). The CDR3 sequence is 14 residues long. Trimming cost V 2 bases and J 4 bases, with 11 bases left between them. Germline V gene sequence: CDR1 MNHNY, CDR2 SVGAGI (reference sequence). The CDR3 nucleotides read TGTGCCAGCAGTTACAGTGCCGGGGCCTATGGCTACACCTTC. It encodes CASSYSAGAYGYTF.

The V call is TRBV11-2, the J call TRBJ2-7; D is undetermined. With 5 bases removed from V and 0 bases from J, the gap between germline ends came to 14 bases. The CDR3 loop spans 15 amino acids. CDR1 is SGHAT, CDR2 FQNNGV, per germline. The CDR3: CASSPIGTGSYEQYF. The CDR3, as DNA: TGTGCCAGCAGCCCTATTGGTACGGGCTCCTACGAGCAGTACTTC.

The chain uses TRBV7-9 and TRBJ2-3, with D uncertain. Germline CDR1 SEHNR, CDR2 FQNEAQ (reference sequence). V was pared by 8 bases and J by 3 bases, with 6 bases between. CDR3 length: 11 amino acids. CDR3 sequence (DNA): TGTGCCAGCGGTCTGACAGATACGCAGTATTTT. Translated, it gives CASGLTDTQYF.

The CDR3 reads CASGGTGYTGELFF. As DNA, the CDR3 is TGCGCCAGTGGCGGGACAGGGTACACCGGGGAGCTGTTTTTT. V is TRBV5-1 and J is TRBJ2-2; 9 bases fit TRBD1. Germline V gene sequence: CDR1 SGHRS, CDR2 YFSETQ. The CDR3 contains 14 residues. V lost 8 bases and J lost 3; bases outside the gene matches: 5.

This clone was detected once. The J gene is TRBJ1-2, the V gene TRBV7-3; no firm D call. The CDR3 length is 14 residues. The V end lost 5 bases, the J end lost 8 bases, and 18 bases lay between the germline ends. CDR1 and CDR2 (germline): SGHTA, FQGTGA. The CDR3, as DNA: TGTGCCAGCAGCCAACATGGGCACGGGCACGGCTACACCTTC. As protein: CASSQHGHGHGYTF.

The rearrangement joins TRBV5-5 to TRBJ1-2; D is uncertain. In germline, CDR1 is SGHKS, CDR2 YYEKEE (reference sequence). V dropped 0 bases and J dropped 5 bases, with 14 bases sitting between them. CDR3 length equals 15 residues. The CDR3 spells CASSLGILGEYGYTF. CDR3 DNA sequence: TGTGCCAGCAGCTTGGGGATTTTGGGAGAGTATGGCTACACCTTC. Using reference TRBV5-5 and TRBJ1-2 for the parts outside the CDR3, the full variable domain is DAGVTQSPTHLIKTRGQQVTLRCSPISGHKSVSWYQQVLGQGPQFIFQYYEKEERGRGNFPDRFSARQFPNYSSELNVNALLLGDSALYLCASSLGILGEYGYTFGSGTRLTVV.

The rearrangement uses TRBV28 and TRBJ2-6; no clear D gene. The germline V and J ends were trimmed by 3 bases and 1 base, with 13 bases remaining between them. The CDR3 is made up of 17 amino acids. The germline gives CDR1 MDHEN, CDR2 SYDVKM. CDR3 residues: CASSFLAGSSGANVLTF. The CDR3 coding sequence is TGTGCCAGCAGTTTCCTGGCAGGTAGTTCTGGGGCCAACGTCCTGACTTTC.

The J gene is TRBJ1-4, the V gene TRBV4-3, with a possible D match to TRBD1 (6 bases). Trimming removed 0 bases from V and 7 bases from J, with 12 bases in between. The CDR3 spans 15 residues. CDR1 and CDR2 from the germline V gene are LGHNA and YSLEER. In DNA form, the CDR3 reads TGCGCCAGCAGCCAAGAGGGGGCCGGAGCTGAAAAACTGTTTTTT. This codes for CASSQEGAGAEKLFF.

This chain connects TRBV7-2 to TRBJ2-5; D may be TRBD2 (5 bases). V was clipped by 0 bases and J by 2 bases, with 22 bases between them. The CDR3 is 19 amino acids. Germline V CDR1 and CDR2: SGHTA, FQGNSA. Here the CDR3 DNA reads TGTGCCAGCAGCTTAGCGTTTCGGCGGGTTTGGCCTGAGCAAGAGACCCAGTACTTC. Protein sequence: CASSLAFRRVWPEQETQYF.

With regard to this clone: Other nucleotide sequences from this sample produce the same CDR3. This chain joins TRBV5-4 and TRBJ1-2; TRBD1 is a possible D gene (5 bases). V lost 2 bases to trimming and J lost 2 bases, with 7 bases between them. This CDR3 is built from 13 residues. Germline CDR1 reads SGHNT; CDR2 reads YYREEE (reference sequence). CDR3 sequence: CASSLPGNYGYTF. CDR3 bases: TGTGCCAGCAGCTTACCAGGGAACTATGGCTACACCTTC.